The clone carrying this T cell receptor beta chain was counted a few times. These data originate in a study of cytomegalovirus exposure and HLA in healthy donors. The CDR3 length is 16 residues. Per germline, CDR1 MGHRA and CDR2 YSYEKL. Trimming took 4 bases from V and 0 from J, leaving 14 bases between them. Amplification used 60 Vbeta primers and 13 Jbeta primers. Data came from immunoSEQ multiplex PCR; TCRdb stores just in-frame clones and leaves some out. This sample has 220,000 or so clones, with around 86% found just once. The TCR was taken from a woman in her thirties or forties in good health and CMV-seronegative. Sequencing used PBMCs. The rearrangement links TRBV4-1 to TRBJ2-3; perhaps TRBD2 as D (5 bases). This chain's CDR3 is CASSRTRGSSTDTQYF. The CDR3 nucleotides read TGCGCCAGCAGCCGCACCCGAGGGTCTAGCACAGATACGCAGTATTTT.